This TCR beta chain originates from a study of T cell changes during pregnancy in multiple sclerosis. Trimming took 2 bases from V and 2 from J, leaving 31 bases between them. This CDR3 spans 22 amino acids. Profiled with immunoSEQ multiplex PCR; TCRdb holds only in-frame clones, not every one. The repertoire has fewer than 25,000 clones, more than 85% of them found once; the top ten carry roughly 1%. The source is a female donor in good health, enrolled as a control in a pregnancy study. This sequence joins TRBV23-1 and TRBJ1-5; tentative D call: TRBD1 (5 bases). TRBV23-1 is an ORF, and what it does is uncertain. This specimen was CD4+ T cells from peripheral blood mononuclear cells, taken in the second trimester of pregnancy. The CDR3 loop is CASSQRGSPLKPFNPCNQPQHF. CDR3 DNA sequence: TGCGCCAGCAGTCAAAGGGGTTCCCCCCTTAAACCCTTCAATCCCTGCAATCAGCCCCAGCATTTT.